This T cell receptor beta chain emerged from a study of blood T cell repertoires in COVID-19. Overall study: Sites in the United States, Italy and Spain provided acute and convalescent COVID-19 samples. T cells, B-cell-depleted T cells, or PBMCs supplied cDNA or gDNA.

Original analysis: From reference gene primer amplification, estimates of nucleated cell counts were derived. TCRdb's table, derived via immunoSEQ multiplex PCR, lists solely in-frame clones and lacks some. That table supplies the V and J calls and clone size; D and trimming were determined from the DNA. Of more than 85,000 clones detected, 84% appear once; the ten largest clones hold roughly 25%. Deletions cut 4 bases from V and 3 bases from J, with 3 bases between. The CDR3 sequence is 12 residues long. Germline CDR1 and CDR2: SEHNR and FQNEAQ (reference sequence). This clonotype was sampled from a man in his fifties or sixties with acute or convalescent COVID-19. Specimen: peripheral blood. The chain combines TRBV7-9 with TRBJ1-4; D gene unclear. In DNA form, the CDR3 reads TGTGCCAGCAGCTCGGCTAATGAAAAACTGTTTTTT. Its protein product is CASSSANEKLFF.